This TCR beta chain appears in the sequencing data of a study of vaccination effects on CD4 cells after COVID-19. Study in general: BNT162b2 vaccine or mRNA-1273 vaccine was given to participants in two doses.

The study's findings and limits: Clones from infection and from vaccination both contracted markedly late after vaccination.

Using immunoSEQ multiplex PCR, the repertoire was profiled, and TCRdb retains in-frame clones only, with some absent. The table records 65,000 to 80,000 clones, approximately 71% of them present only once. To note about this clone: Its antigen is currently unknown.

The germline V gene has CDR1 SGHTS and CDR2 YDEGEE. This CDR3 region has 17 residues. The V end lost 0 bases, the J end lost 1 base, and 16 bases lay between the germline ends. Isolation of CD4+ T cells took place after nine to ten days of culture. Cells had half their medium changed to IL-2 medium on days 3 and 7. The sample here was CD4+ T cells from PBMCs cultured without peptide, taken before COVID-19 vaccination. The receptor's source is a human donor who received a COVID-19 vaccine. The gene calls are TRBV5-8 and TRBJ1-1; tentative D call: TRBD1 (5 bases). The CDR3 protein is CASSLEFGQGGNTEAFF. CDR3 DNA: TGTGCCAGCAGCTTGGAATTTGGCCAGGGCGGGAACACTGAAGCTTTCTTT.